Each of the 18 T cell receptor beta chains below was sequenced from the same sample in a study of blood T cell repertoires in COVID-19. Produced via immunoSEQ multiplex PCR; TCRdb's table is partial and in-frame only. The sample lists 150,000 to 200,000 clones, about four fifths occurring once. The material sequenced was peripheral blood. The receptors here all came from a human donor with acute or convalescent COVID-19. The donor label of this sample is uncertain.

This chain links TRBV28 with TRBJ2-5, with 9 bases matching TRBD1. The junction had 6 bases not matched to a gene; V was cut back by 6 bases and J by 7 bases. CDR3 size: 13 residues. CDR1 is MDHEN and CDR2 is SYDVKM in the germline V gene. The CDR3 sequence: CASRLGTGRTQYF. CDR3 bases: TGTGCCAGCAGATTAGGGACAGGGAGGACCCAGTACTTC.

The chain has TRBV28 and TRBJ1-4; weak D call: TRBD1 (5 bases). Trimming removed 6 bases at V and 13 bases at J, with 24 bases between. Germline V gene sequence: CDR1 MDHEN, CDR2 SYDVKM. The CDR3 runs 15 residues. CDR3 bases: TGTGCCAGCAGCCCTGGGACTGCCTTTAACGGACTACTGTTTTTT. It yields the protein CASSPGTAFNGLLFF.

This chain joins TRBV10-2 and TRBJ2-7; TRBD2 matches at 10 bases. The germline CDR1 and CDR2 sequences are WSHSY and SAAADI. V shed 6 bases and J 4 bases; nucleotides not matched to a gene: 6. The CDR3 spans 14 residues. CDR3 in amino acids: CASRPSGRRYEQYF. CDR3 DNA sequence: TGCGCCAGCAGGCCTAGCGGGAGAAGGTACGAGCAGTACTTC.

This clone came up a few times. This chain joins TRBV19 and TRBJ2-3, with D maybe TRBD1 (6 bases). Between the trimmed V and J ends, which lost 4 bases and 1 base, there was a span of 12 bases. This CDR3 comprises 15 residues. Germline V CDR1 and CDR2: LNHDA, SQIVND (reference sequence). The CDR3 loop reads CASSTGTMGTDTQYF. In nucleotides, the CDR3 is TGTGCCAGTAGTACTGGGACAATGGGCACAGATACGCAGTATTTT.

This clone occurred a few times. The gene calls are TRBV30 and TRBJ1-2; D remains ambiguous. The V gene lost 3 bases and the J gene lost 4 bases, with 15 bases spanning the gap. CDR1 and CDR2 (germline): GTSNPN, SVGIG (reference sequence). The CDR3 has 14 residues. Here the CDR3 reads CAWRRARYPYGYTF. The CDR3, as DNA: TGTGCCTGGAGGCGGGCCAGATACCCCTATGGCTACACCTTC. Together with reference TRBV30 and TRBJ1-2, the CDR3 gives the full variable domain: SQTIHQWPATLVQPVGSPLSLECTVEGTSNPNLYWYRQAAGRGLQLLFYSVGIGQISSEVPQNLSASRPQDRQFILSSKKLLLSDSGFYLCAWRRARYPYGYTFGSGTRLTVV.

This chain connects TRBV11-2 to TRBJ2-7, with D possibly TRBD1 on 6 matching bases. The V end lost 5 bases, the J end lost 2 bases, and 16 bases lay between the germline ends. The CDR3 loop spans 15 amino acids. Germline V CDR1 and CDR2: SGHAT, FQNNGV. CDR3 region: CASSPIGGVAYEQYF. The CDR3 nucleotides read TGTGCCAGCAGCCCCATAGGGGGAGTAGCCTACGAGCAGTACTTC. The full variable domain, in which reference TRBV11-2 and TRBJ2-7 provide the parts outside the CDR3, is EAGVAQSPRYKIIEKRQSVAFWCNPISGHATLYWYQQILGQGPKLLIQFQNNGVVDDSQLPKDRFSAERLKGVDSTLKIQPAKLEDSAVYLCASSPIGGVAYEQYFGPGTRLTVT.

The CDR3 loop is CASSRWGLAGGQYEQYF. In DNA, the CDR3 is TGTGCCAGCAGCCGGTGGGGACTAGCGGGGGGGCAGTACGAGCAGTACTTC. This chain connects TRBV27 to TRBJ2-7, with 16 bases identical to TRBD2. V shed 6 bases, J shed 4 bases, and the junction held 9 bases outside the gene matches. Germline CDR1 is MNHEY and CDR2 is SMNVEV (reference sequence). The CDR3 covers 17 residues.

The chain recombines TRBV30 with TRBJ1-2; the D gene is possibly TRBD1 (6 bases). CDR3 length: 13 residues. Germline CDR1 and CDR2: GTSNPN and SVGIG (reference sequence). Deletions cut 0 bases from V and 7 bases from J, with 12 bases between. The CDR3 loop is CAWSVQGNGGYTF. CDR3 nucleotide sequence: TGTGCCTGGAGTGTACAGGGTAACGGTGGCTACACCTTC.

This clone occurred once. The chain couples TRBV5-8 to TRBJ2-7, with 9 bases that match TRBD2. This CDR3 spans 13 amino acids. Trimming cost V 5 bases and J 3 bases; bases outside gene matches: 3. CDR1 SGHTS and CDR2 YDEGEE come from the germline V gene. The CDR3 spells CASRGTSRYEQYF. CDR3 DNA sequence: TGTGCCAGCAGAGGGACTAGCCGCTACGAGCAGTACTTC. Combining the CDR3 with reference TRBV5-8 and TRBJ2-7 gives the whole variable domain EAGVTQSPTHLIKTRGQQATLRCSPISGHTSVYWYQQALGLGLQFLLWYDEGEERNRGNFPPRFSGRQFPNYSSELNVNALELEDSALYLCASRGTSRYEQYFGPGTRLTVT.

The CDR3 loop is CASSLTSGGASDTQYF. The CDR3 bases are TGCGCCAGCAGCTTGACTAGCGGGGGGGCGTCAGATACGCAGTATTTT. This chain connects TRBV5-1 to TRBJ2-3, with 13 nucleotides matching TRBD2. This CDR3 contains 16 residues. Germline V gives CDR1 SGHRS, CDR2 YFSETQ. J lost 4 bases, V lost 1 base, and 3 bases had no gene match.

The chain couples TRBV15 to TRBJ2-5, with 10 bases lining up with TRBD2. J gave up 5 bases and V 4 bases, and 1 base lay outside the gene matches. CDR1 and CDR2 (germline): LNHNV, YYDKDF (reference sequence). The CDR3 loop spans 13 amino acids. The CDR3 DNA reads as TGTGCCACCAGCATTAGCGGGGGGGAGACCCAGTACTTC. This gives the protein CATSISGGETQYF.

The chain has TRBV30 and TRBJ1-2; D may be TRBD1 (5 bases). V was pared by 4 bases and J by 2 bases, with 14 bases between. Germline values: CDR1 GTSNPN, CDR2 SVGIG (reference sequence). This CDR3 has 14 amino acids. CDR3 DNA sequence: TGTGCCTGGACCTTTACAGGCCAGAACTATGGCTACACCTTC. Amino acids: CAWTFTGQNYGYTF.

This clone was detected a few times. CDR3 sequence reads: CASSIVPAMNTEAFF. CDR3 nucleotide sequence: TGTGCCAGTAGTATAGTCCCCGCGATGAACACTGAAGCTTTCTTT. The V and J genes are TRBV19 and TRBJ1-1; D not certain. Germline values: CDR1 LNHDA, CDR2 SQIVND (reference sequence). V was shortened by 1 base and J by 0 bases, with 9 bases between the two germline ends. The CDR3 covers 15 residues.

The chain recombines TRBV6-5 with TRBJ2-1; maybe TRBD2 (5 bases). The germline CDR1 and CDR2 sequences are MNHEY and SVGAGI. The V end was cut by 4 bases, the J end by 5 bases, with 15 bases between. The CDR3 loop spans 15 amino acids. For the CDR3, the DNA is TGTGCCAGCAGTTCTCTAAGGACGGGAAACAATGAGCAGTTCTTC. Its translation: CASSSLRTGNNEQFF.

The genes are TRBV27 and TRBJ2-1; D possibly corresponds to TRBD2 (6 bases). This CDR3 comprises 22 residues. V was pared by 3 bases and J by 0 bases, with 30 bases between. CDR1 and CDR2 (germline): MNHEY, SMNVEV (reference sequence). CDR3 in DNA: TGTGCCAGCAGTTTGCGAAGGGTCCCGCAGCCTTCTAGCGTACACTCCTACAATGAGCAGTTCTTC. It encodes CASSLRRVPQPSSVHSYNEQFF.

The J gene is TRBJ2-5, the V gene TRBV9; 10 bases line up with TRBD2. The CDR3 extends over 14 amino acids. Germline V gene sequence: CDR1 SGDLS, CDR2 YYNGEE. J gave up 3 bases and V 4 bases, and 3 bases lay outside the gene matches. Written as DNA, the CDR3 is TGTGCCAGCAGCTTAGGACTAGCGGAAGAGACCCAGTACTTC. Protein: CASSLGLAEETQYF.

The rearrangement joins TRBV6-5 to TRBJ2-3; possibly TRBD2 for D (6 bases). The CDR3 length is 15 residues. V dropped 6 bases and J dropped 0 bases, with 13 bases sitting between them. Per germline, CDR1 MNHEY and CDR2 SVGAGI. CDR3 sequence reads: CASSPPAGSTDTQYF. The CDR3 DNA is TGTGCCAGCAGCCCCCCAGCGGGTAGCACAGATACGCAGTATTTT.

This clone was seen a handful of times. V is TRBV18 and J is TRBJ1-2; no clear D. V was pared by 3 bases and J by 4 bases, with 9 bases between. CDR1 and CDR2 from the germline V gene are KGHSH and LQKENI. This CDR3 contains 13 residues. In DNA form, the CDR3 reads TGTGCCAGCTCACCGGGAGACACCTATGGCTACACCTTC. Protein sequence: CASSPGDTYGYTF.